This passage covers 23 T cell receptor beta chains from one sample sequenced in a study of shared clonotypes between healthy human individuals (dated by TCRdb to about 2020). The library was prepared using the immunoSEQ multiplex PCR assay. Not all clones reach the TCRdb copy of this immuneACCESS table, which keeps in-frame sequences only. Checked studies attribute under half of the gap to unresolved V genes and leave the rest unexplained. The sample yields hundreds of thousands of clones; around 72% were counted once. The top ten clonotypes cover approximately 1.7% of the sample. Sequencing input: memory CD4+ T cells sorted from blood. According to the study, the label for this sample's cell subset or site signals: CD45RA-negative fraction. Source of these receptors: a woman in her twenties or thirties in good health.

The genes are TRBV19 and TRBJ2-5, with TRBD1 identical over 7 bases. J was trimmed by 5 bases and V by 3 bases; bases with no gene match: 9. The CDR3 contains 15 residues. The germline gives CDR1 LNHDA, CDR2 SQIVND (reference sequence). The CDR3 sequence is CASSIGTARGETQYF. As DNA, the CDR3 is TGTGCCAGTAGTATTGGGACAGCCCGAGGGGAGACCCAGTACTTC.

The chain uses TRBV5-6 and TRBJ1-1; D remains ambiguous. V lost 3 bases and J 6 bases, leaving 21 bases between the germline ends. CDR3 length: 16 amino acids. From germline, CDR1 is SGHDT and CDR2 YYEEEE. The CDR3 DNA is TGTGCCAGCAGCTCCCTTACGCAGTTCTTGTCGGCTGAAGCTTTCTTT. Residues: CASSSLTQFLSAEAFF.

The CDR3 DNA sequence: TGTGCCAGCTCACCCCAATCCAGTGAGCAGTACTTC. It yields the protein CASSPQSSEQYF. J is TRBJ2-7 and V is TRBV18; D not certain. CDR1 is KGHSH and CDR2 is LQKENI in the germline V gene. The CDR3 spans 12 residues. V lost 3 bases and J lost 7, with 10 bases in between.

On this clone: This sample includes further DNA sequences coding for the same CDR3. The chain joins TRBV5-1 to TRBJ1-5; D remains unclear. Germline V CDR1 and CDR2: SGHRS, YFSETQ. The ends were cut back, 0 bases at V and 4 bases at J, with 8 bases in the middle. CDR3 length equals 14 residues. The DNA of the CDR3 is TGCGCCAGCAGCTTGGGAGGGTTTAATCAGCCCCAGCATTTT. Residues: CASSLGGFNQPQHF.

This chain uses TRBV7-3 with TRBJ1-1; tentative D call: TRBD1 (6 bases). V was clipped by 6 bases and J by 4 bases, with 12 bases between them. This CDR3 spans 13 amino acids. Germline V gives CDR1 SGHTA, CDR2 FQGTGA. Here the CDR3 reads CASRYSGATEAFF. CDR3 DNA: TGTGCCAGCAGGTACTCGGGGGCCACTGAAGCTTTCTTT.

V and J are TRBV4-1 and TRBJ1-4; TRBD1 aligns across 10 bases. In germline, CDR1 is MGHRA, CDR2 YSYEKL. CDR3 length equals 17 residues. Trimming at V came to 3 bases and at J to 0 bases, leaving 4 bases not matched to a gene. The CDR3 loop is CASSQGTGATTNEKLFF. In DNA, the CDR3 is TGCGCCAGCAGCCAGGGGACAGGGGCCACAACTAATGAAAAACTGTTTTTT.

The CDR3 here is CASSLYGTGVYGYTF. CDR3 coding DNA: TGTGCCAGCAGCTTATACGGGACAGGGGTCTATGGCTACACCTTC. The gene calls are TRBV13 and TRBJ1-2; 10 bases are a match to TRBD1. Germline CDR1 PRHDT, CDR2 FYEKMQ (reference sequence). J was trimmed by 4 bases and V by 2 bases; bases with no gene match: 4. The CDR3 totals 15 residues.

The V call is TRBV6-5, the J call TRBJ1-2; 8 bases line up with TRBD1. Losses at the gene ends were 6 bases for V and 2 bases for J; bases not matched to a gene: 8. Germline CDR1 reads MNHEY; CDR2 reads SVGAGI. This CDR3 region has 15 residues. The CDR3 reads CASRPAGTGNYGYTF. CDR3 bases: TGTGCCAGCAGACCTGCCGGGACAGGCAACTATGGCTACACCTTC.

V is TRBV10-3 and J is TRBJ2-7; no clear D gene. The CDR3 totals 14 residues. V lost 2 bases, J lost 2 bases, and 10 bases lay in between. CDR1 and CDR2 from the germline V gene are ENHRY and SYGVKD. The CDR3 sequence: CAISEPDQAYEQYF. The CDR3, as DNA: TGTGCCATCAGTGAGCCCGATCAAGCCTACGAGCAGTACTTC.

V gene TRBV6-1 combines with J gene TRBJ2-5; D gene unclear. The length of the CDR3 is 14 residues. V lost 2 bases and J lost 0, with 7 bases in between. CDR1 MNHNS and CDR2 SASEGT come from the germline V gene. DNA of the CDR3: TGTGCCAGCAGTGAACAGCCAGACCAAGAGACCCAGTACTTC. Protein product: CASSEQPDQETQYF.

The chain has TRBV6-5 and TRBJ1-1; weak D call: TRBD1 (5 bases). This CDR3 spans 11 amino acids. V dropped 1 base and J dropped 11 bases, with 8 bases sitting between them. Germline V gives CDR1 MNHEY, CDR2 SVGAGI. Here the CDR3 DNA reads TGTGCCAGCAGTTACTGGGGGGGTGCTTTCTTT. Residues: CASSYWGGAFF.

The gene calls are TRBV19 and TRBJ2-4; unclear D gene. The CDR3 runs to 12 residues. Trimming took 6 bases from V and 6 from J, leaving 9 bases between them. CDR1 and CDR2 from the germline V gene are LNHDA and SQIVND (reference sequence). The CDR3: CASSGQANIQYF. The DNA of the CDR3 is TGTGCCAGTAGCGGGCAGGCAAACATTCAGTACTTC.

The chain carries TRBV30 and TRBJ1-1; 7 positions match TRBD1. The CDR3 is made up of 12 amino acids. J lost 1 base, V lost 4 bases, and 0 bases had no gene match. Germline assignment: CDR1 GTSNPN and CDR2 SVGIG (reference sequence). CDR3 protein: CAWNRGNTEAFF. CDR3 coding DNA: TGTGCCTGGAACAGGGGGAACACTGAAGCTTTCTTT.

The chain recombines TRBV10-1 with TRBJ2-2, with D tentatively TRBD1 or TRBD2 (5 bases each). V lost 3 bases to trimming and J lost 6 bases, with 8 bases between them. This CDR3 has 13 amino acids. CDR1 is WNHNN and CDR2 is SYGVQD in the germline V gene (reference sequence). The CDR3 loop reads CASSDGDAGELFF. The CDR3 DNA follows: TGCGCCAGCAGTGACGGGGACGCCGGGGAGCTGTTTTTT.

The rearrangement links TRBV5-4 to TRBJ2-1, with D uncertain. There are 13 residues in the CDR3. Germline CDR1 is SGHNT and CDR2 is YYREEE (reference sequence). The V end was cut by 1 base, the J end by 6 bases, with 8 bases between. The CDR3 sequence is CASSLWIPNEQFF. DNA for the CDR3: TGTGCCAGCAGCTTGTGGATCCCCAATGAGCAGTTCTTC.

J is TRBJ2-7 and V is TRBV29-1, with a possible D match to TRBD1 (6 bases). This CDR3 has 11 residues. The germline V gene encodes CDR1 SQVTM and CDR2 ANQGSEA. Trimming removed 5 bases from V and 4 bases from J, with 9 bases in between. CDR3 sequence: CSVSQGYEQYF. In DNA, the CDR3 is TGCAGCGTTTCTCAGGGGTACGAGCAGTACTTC.

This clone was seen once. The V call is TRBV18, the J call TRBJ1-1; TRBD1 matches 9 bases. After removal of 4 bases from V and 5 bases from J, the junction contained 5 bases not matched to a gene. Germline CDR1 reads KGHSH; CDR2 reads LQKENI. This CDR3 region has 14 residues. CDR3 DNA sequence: TGTGCCAGCTCACTGGTACAGGGGGCAACTGAAGCTTTCTTT. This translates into CASSLVQGATEAFF. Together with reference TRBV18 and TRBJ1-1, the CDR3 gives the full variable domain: NAGVMQNPRHLVRRRGQEARLRCSPMKGHSHVYWYRQLPEEGLKFMVYLQKENIIDESGMPKERFSAEFPKEGPSILRIQQVVRGDSAAYFCASSLVQGATEAFFGQGTRLTVV.

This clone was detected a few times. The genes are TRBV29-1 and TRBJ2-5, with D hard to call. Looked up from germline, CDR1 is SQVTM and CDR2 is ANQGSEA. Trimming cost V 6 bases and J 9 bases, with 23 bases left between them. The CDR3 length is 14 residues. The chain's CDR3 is CSVVVVPSTSAQYF. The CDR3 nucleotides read TGCAGCGTCGTCGTGGTCCCGTCAACCAGTGCCCAGTACTTC. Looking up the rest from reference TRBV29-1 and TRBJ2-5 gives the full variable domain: SAVISQKPSRDICQRGTSLTIQCQVDSQVTMMFWYRQQPGQSLTLIATANQGSEATYESGFVIDKFPISRPNLTFSTLTVSNMSPEDSSIYLCSVVVVPSTSAQYFGPGTRLLVL.

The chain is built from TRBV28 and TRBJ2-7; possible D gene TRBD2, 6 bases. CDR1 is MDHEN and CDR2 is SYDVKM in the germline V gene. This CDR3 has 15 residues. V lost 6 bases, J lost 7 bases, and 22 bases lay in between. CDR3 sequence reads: CASRRPRTGVGEQYF. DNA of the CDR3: TGTGCCAGCAGGCGCCCCCGGACGGGGGTTGGGGAGCAGTACTTC.

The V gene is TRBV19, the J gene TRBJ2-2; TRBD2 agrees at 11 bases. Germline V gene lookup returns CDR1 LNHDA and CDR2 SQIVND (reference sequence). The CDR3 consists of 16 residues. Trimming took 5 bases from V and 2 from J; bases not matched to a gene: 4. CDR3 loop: CASSFGTSGNTGELFF. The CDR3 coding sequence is TGTGCCAGTAGTTTTGGGACTAGCGGAAACACCGGGGAGCTGTTTTTT.

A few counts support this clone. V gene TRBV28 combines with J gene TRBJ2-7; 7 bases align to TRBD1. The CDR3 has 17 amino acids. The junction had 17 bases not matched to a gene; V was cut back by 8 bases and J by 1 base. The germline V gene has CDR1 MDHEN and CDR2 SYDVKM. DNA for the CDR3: TGTGCCAGCTGGGCTAACTTCGGCCGGGACAGTTCCTACGAGCAGTACTTC. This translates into CASWANFGRDSSYEQYF.

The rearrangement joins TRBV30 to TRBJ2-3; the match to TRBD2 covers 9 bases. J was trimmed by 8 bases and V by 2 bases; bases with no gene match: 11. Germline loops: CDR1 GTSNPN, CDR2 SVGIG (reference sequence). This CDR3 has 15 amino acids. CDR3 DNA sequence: TGTGCCTGGAGTCTACTGGGCGGGAGGGCCAGTACGCAGTATTTT. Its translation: CAWSLLGGRASTQYF.

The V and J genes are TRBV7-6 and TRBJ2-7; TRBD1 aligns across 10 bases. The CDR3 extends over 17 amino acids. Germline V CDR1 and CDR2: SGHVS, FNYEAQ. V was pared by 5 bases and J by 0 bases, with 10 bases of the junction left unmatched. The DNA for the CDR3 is TGTGCCAGCAGCAAAGGGACAGGGGTCTTCCTCTCCTACGAGCAGTACTTC. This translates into CASSKGTGVFLSYEQYF.